This TCR beta chain was identified during a study of monozygotic twins with inflammatory bowel disease. Turning to this clonotype: What it binds is unknown.

Making each TCR library took around 3,600 ng of total RNA. From its re-call of the 5' RACE reads, TCRdb lists each CDR3 protein once, without DNA. The repertoire table contains roughly 320,000 distinct CDR3 sequences. Study-wide points: Twin concordance left repertoire similarity unchanged, with limited power a possible explanation for this lack of difference. Especially with disease activity, IBD patients shared fewer clonotypes with others than healthy twins did.

Sequenced: blood. This TCR came from a human donor with ulcerative colitis or Crohn's disease, or a healthy co-twin of an affected twin (not recorded which).

The chain's CDR3 is CASSTGLERTDTQYF. V usage is TRBV3-1 and J usage is TRBJ2-3; the D call of TRBD2 rests on TCRdb alone, since no DNA is present to check it. Germline V gene sequence: CDR1 LGHDT, CDR2 YNNKEL (reference sequence). The CDR3 has 15 amino acids.